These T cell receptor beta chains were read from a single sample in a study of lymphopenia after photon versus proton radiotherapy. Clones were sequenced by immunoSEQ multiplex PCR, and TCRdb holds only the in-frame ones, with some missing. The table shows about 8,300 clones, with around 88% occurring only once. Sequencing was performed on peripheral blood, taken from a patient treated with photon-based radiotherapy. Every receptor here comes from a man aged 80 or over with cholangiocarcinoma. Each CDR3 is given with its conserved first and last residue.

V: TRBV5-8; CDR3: CASSLVSLQGGLNEQFF
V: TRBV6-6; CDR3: CASSPYRKANTEAFF
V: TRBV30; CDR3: CAWSVGAGRQETQYF
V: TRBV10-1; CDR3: CASSESGGQTQETQYF
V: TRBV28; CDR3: CASSFGRLNSPLHF
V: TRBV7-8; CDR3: CASSLRVPGQGNNEQFF
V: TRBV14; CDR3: CASSQSRNTEAFF
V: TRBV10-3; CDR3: CAISERRGQGTNEKLFF
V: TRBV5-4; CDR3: CASSPGGRRSGDAGNTIYF
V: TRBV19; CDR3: CASMNRDGNTIYF
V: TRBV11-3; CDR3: CASSSTGLNTEAFF
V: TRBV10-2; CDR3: CASEQGMNTEAFF
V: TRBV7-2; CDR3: CASSSLWLGTDTQYF
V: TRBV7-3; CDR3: CASSLIDSTGELFF
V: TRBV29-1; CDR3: CSVEARWGETQYF
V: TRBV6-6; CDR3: CASSYGHNQPQHF
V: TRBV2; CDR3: CASRRAIGGELFF
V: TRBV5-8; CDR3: CASSLVRRDGYTF
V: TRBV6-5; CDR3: CASSRLDGRTEQFF
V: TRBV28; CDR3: CASSLPGRYEQYF
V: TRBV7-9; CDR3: CASSYKDRTNYGYTF
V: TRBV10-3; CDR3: CAISEGPDLEQYF
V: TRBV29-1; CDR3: CSVWGAITEAFF
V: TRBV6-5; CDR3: CASSYERSGNTIYF
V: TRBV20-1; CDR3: CSASGGTEAFF
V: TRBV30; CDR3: CAWSDRTRNTGELFF
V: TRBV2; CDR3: CASSRTGVPGANVLTF
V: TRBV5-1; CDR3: CASSQDRGEQPQHF